This note documents a single T cell receptor (beta chain) sequence. It has no known antigen specificity. Receptor libraries were prepared by 5' RACE. Each TCR library was prepared from about 3.5 ug of total RNA. For each sample, cDNA synthesis was carried out in eight separate reactions using SMARTScribe reverse transcriptase. During cDNA synthesis, template switching was used to introduce unique molecular identifiers that contained a 6-nucleotide sample barcode. TCRalpha and TCRbeta cDNA was amplified in two nested PCRs of approximately 17 and 9 cycles, and bead purification was carried out after each PCR. Before amplification, the cDNA was both treated with uracil DNA-glycosylase and purified with the QIAquick PCR purification kit. The second PCR added Illumina TruSeq-compatible adapters along with sample-specific barcodes. Library quality and concentration were checked on TapeStation and Qubit, and libraries were pooled at about 4.9 ng each. Pooled libraries were sequenced on an Illumina HiSeq2500 single-index Rapid Run with 2 x 100 bp reads and custom sequencing primers. Per the authors' processing: PCR and sequencing errors were corrected by UMI-based consensus assembly using MiGEC version 1.2.6. V(D)J alignment, clonotype assembly and CDR3 extraction were performed with MiXCR version 2.1.1. Normalisation of gene usage, clonotype sharing and MAIT/NKT TCR abundance was achieved by analysing the top 1000, 10 000 and 20 000 clonotypes per sample. Diversity was computed as the inverse Simpson index with the vegan R package after downsampling to 27 000 UMIs. Paired Mann-Whitney U tests were applied to discordant twin pairs, with Benjamini-Hochberg correction for multiple testing. Once TCRdb had reprocessed the reads, it stored one entry per CDR3 protein sequence and supplied no DNA. Here the V and J calls rest on TCRdb's processing, not on the authors' analysis. Per the sample table, the count is about 210,000 distinct CDR3 sequences. The top ten clonotypes cover 7.5% to 9.5% of the sample.

These data belong to a study of monozygotic twins with inflammatory bowel disease (dated by TCRdb to the late 2010s). About the full investigation: In total, approximately 30 monozygotic twin pairs made up the full study: 19 Danish pairs, all IBD-discordant, plus nine German pairs, of which four were IBD-concordant and five were IBD-discordant. The search for disease-associated traits relied mainly on comparing IBD patients with their genetically identical healthy co-twins within discordant pairs. Each individual had, on average, about 151 000 unique TCRalpha sequences and 181 000 unique TCRbeta sequences available for analysis.

Study-wide conclusions, independent of this receptor: IBD patients shared fewer clonotypes with other individuals than healthy twins did, most markedly in patients showing signs of disease activity. TCRbeta repertoire diversity, by inverse Simpson index, was decreased in IBD patients compared with their healthy co-twins. The results gave no support for a single strong signal or clonotype linked to IBD. The analysis was unable to tell apart different T cell subtypes. Differing immunosuppressive treatments among patients may have added background noise and inter-individual variability to the repertoires. Concordant and discordant twins showed no difference in repertoire similarity, possibly because of limited statistical power.

A roughly 2.5 ml peripheral blood sample was drawn into PAXgene tubes per donor and stored at -80°C. Without T cell sorting, total RNA was isolated from whole blood using the PAXgene blood miRNA kit on an automated QIAcube. Peripheral blood from monozygotic twin pairs concordant or discordant for inflammatory bowel disease was subjected to deep TCRalpha and TCRbeta repertoire profiling with unique molecular barcoding. Smoking habits were recorded for all twin pairs, with individuals classified as current, former or never smokers. The CDR3 has 20 amino acids, counting the end cysteine and phenylalanine. No DNA accompanies this entry. Taken from the germline V gene, the CDR1 and CDR2 loops are SGHRS and YFSETQ.

The specimen was blood. This receptor chain uses TRBV5-1 and TRBJ2-3; TCRdb gives TRBD1 as the D gene, but with no DNA this cannot be confirmed. This clonotype was sampled from a human donor with ulcerative colitis or Crohn's disease, or a healthy co-twin of an affected twin (not recorded which). The CDR3 region: CASSLTAPVLAGASTDTQYF.